This is a list of T cell receptor beta chains from one sample in a study of early T cells in non-severe SARS-CoV-2 infection. Each CDR3 protein gets one entry after TCRdb re-called the 5' RACE reads with MiXCR. The sample has some 48,000 distinct CDR3 sequences; over 10% are singletons. Material: whole blood. The source is an adult who was a healthcare worker with PCR-confirmed SARS-CoV-2 infection or an uninfected control (not recorded which). The CDR3 runs from the conserved cysteine through the conserved F or W. A D gene is named only where the DNA matches it firmly. Rows may omit the clone size; those that give it use once, few, many or a size class.

V	size	J	D	CDR3	DNA
TRBV7-8	-	TRBJ2-3	-	CASSPRTATSTDTQYF	TGTGCCAGCAGCCCGCGGACAGCCACTAGCACAGATACGCAGTATTTT
TRBV9	-	TRBJ1-2	-	CASSRDAISCTF	TGTGCCAGCAGCCGGGACGCTATTTCGTGCACCTTC
TRBV12-3/TRBV12-4	-	TRBJ1-2	-	CASSLGGSYGYTF	TGTGCCAGCAGTTTAGGGGGAAGCTATGGCTACACCTTC
TRBV5-4	-	TRBJ1-5	TRBD1	CASSPSPDRGSNQPQHF	TGTGCCAGCAGCCCTTCCCCAGACAGGGGTAGCAATCAGCCCCAGCATTTT
TRBV5-6	many	TRBJ2-3	-	CASSLTPRGTDTQYF	TGTGCCAGCAGCTTGACGCCTAGGGGCACAGATACGCAGTATTTT
TRBV7-2	few	TRBJ2-3	-	CASSTGADAQYF	TGTGCCAGCAGTACGGGGGCAGATGCGCAGTATTTT
TRBV19	-	TRBJ1-5	TRBD1	CASIDRGLSNQPQHF	TGTGCCAGTATAGACAGGGGGCTGAGCAATCAGCCCCAGCATTTT
TRBV3-1	many	TRBJ1-1	TRBD1	CASSPQGAEAFF	TGTGCCAGCAGCCCACAGGGGGCTGAAGCTTTCTTT
TRBV28	few	TRBJ1-1	-	CASSLPGSSTEAFF	TGTGCCAGCAGTTTGCCAGGCTCGTCCACTGAAGCTTTCTTT
TRBV6-5	-	TRBJ2-2	-	CASSYSRGTGELFF	TGTGCCAGCAGTTACTCGAGGGGCACCGGGGAGCTGTTTTTT